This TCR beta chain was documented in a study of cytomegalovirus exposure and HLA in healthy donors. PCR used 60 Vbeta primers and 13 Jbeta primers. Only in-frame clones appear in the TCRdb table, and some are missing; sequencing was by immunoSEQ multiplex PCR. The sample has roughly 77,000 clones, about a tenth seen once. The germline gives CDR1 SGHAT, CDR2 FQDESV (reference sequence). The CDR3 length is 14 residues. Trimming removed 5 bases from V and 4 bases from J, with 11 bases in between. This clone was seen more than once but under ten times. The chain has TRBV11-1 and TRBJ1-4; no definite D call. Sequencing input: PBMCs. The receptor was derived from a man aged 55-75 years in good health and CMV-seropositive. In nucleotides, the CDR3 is TGTGCCAGCAGCAACTTTCAGGATAATGAAAAACTGTTTTTT. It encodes CASSNFQDNEKLFF.